The clone carrying this T cell receptor beta chain has at least ten counts. The sample belongs to a study of CXCR3 chemokines and chemotherapy response in bladder cancer. TCRdb used MiXCR to reprocess the PCR reads, holding one entry per CDR3 protein. The data hold 8,000 or so distinct CDR3 sequences, with around 13% observed a single time. This CDR3 spans 18 amino acids. With 2 bases removed from V and 8 bases from J, the gap between germline ends came to 25 bases. Germline loops: CDR1 MNHEY, CDR2 SMNVEV (reference sequence). This chain links TRBV27 with TRBJ2-1; a weak D match, TRBD1 (5 bases). This material was obtained from a patient whose treatment included neoadjuvant chemotherapy. The receptor was derived from a human donor with bladder cancer that responded to neoadjuvant chemotherapy. The DNA for the CDR3 is TGTGCCAGCAGTTTACTCCCCCGGCACAGGCTGATAGGCGATGAGCAGTTCTTC. It yields the protein CASSLLPRHRLIGDEQFF.